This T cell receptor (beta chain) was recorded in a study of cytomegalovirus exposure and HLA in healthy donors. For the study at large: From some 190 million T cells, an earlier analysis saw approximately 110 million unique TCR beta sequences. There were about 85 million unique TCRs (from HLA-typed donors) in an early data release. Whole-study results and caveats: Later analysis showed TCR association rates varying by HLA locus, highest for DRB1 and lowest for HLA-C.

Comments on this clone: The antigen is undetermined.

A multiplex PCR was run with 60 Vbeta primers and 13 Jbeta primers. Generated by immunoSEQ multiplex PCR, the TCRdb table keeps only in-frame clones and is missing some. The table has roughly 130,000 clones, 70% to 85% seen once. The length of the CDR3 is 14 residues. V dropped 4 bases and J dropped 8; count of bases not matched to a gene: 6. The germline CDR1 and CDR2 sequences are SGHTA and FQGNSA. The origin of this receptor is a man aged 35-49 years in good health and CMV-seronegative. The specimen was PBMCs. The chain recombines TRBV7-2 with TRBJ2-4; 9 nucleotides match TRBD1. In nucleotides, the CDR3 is TGTGCCAGCAGCTCCCGGGACAGGGCTTACATTCAGTACTTC. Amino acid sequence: CASSSRDRAYIQYF. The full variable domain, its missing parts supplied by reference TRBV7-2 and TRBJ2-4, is GAGVSQSPSNKVTEKGKDVELRCDPISGHTALYWYRQSLGQGLEFLIYFQGNSAPDKSGLPSDRFSAERTGGSVSTLTIQRTQQEDSAVYLCASSSRDRAYIQYFGAGTRLSVL.